This passage covers 13 T cell receptor beta chains from one sample sequenced in a study of regulatory dendritic cells for organ transplantation. The antigens of these receptors remain unknown. Sorted T cells were CFSE-labeled and cultured around 5 days with allogeneic regulatory or mature dendritic cells at 1:10. TCRdb's table, derived via immunoSEQ multiplex PCR, lists solely in-frame clones and lacks some. The repertoire holds about 21,000 clones, with 85% to 90% as singletons. Material: naive CD4+ T cells from blood cultured with dendritic cells. Subset here: CD45RA+ naive T cells. The receptors were sampled from a human donor in good health.

The count of this clone is one. The chain links TRBV19 to TRBJ2-7, with D uncertain. The CDR3 length is 15 residues. Looked up from germline, CDR1 is LNHDA and CDR2 is SQIVND (reference sequence). Trimming removed 3 bases at V and 0 bases at J, with 12 bases between. The CDR3 DNA reads as TGTGCCAGTAGTATTAAGCCGAGGAGCTCCTACGAGCAGTACTTC. Amino acids: CASSIKPRSSYEQYF.

This chain uses TRBV30 with TRBJ2-3; 10 bases map to TRBD2. Germline V lookup: CDR1 GTSNPN, CDR2 SVGIG (reference sequence). The CDR3 has 17 amino acids. After removal of 5 bases from V and 0 bases from J, the junction contained 11 bases not matched to a gene. The CDR3 bases are TGTGCCTGGCGGAGGGGTAAGACTAGCGGGAGCACAGATACGCAGTATTTT. This encodes CAWRRGKTSGSTDTQYF. The full variable domain, with the rest looked up from reference TRBV30 and TRBJ2-3, is SQTIHQWPATLVQPVGSPLSLECTVEGTSNPNLYWYRQAAGRGLQLLFYSVGIGQISSEVPQNLSASRPQDRQFILSSKKLLLSDSGFYLCAWRRGKTSGSTDTQYFGPGTRLTVL.

The V gene is TRBV10-2, the J gene TRBJ2-1; 7 bases are shared with TRBD2. This CDR3 is 15 amino acids long. The trim removed 3 bases at V and 7 bases at J, leaving 9 bases unmatched. Germline CDR1 and CDR2: WSHSY and SAAADI. DNA of the CDR3: TGCGCCAGCAGTGATGGGCGGGAGTATGGGAATGAGCAGTTCTTC. Protein: CASSDGREYGNEQFF.

V usage is TRBV7-3 and J usage is TRBJ2-2; 7 bases fit TRBD2. In germline, CDR1 is SGHTA, CDR2 FQGTGA. The junction had 4 bases not matched to a gene; V was cut back by 5 bases and J by 1 base. CDR3 size: 15 residues. DNA of the CDR3: TGTGCCAGCAGCGGAGCGGGGCTGAACACCGGGGAGCTGTTTTTT. Residues: CASSGAGLNTGELFF.

In its sample, this clone was seen a few times. The rearrangement joins TRBV9 to TRBJ1-3, with D unresolved. V gave up 0 bases and J gave up 3 bases, with 7 bases separating them. CDR3 length equals 14 residues. Germline V lookup: CDR1 SGDLS, CDR2 YYNGEE. CDR3 sequence: CASSVEQSGNTIYF. DNA of the CDR3: TGTGCCAGCAGCGTAGAACAGAGTGGAAACACCATATATTTT.

The V gene is TRBV5-8, the J gene TRBJ2-7, with 9 bases lining up with TRBD1. V dropped 7 bases and J dropped 6; count of bases not matched to a gene: 14. Germline V lookup: CDR1 SGHTS, CDR2 YDEGEE. CDR3 length: 15 amino acids. The CDR3 bases are TGTGCCAGCGGCCGCCCACCGGACAGGGGCGGCGAGCAGTACTTC. It specifies CASGRPPDRGGEQYF.

This chain joins TRBV5-1 and TRBJ1-1; 9 bases fit TRBD1. Germline V lookup: CDR1 SGHRS, CDR2 YFSETQ. Unmatched junction bases numbered 5, after V lost 4 bases and J lost 4 bases. CDR3 length: 14 residues. The CDR3: CASSRQQGATEAFF. For the CDR3, the DNA is TGCGCCAGCAGCCGACAACAGGGGGCCACTGAAGCTTTCTTT.

The chain combines TRBV19 with TRBJ2-2; tentatively, D is TRBD1 (5 bases). Per germline, CDR1 LNHDA and CDR2 SQIVND (reference sequence). This CDR3 has 16 amino acids. The V end lost 9 bases, the J end lost 5 bases, and 22 bases lay between the germline ends. DNA of the CDR3: TGTGCCAGCCAAGCCCCCCGACAGATCTTGACCGGGGAGCTGTTTTTT. Translating gives CASQAPRQILTGELFF.

The chain is built from TRBV6-5 and TRBJ1-1, with a tentative D call TRBD1 (6 bases). The V end was cut by 1 base, the J end by 10 bases, with 13 bases between. CDR1 is MNHEY, CDR2 SVGAGI, per germline. This CDR3 spans 13 amino acids. CDR3 region: CASSYWGGRGAFF. CDR3 DNA: TGTGCCAGCAGTTACTGGGGGGGGCGGGGAGCTTTCTTT.

The CDR3 is CASSLPSGFPYEQYF. CDR3 bases: TGTGCCAGCAGCTTACCGTCGGGGTTCCCCTACGAGCAGTACTTC. The chain joins TRBV7-9 to TRBJ2-7; the D gene is possibly TRBD2 (5 bases). Looked up from germline, CDR1 is SEHNR and CDR2 is FQNEAQ (reference sequence). The CDR3 runs 15 residues. V shed 2 bases and J shed 2 bases, with 13 bases lying between them.

This rearrangement joins TRBV28 to TRBJ1-1; D is perhaps TRBD1 (6 bases). The CDR3 sequence is 15 residues long. Germline-derived CDR1 and CDR2 are MDHEN and SYDVKM. V was cut by 2 bases and J by 1 base, with 11 bases left in between. The CDR3 nucleotides read TGTGCCAGCAGTTTAGGATGGGGGCGGAACACTGAAGCTTTCTTT. This encodes CASSLGWGRNTEAFF.

This clone has just one count. The chain recombines TRBV15 with TRBJ2-3, with D unresolved. CDR1 is LNHNV and CDR2 is YYDKDF in the germline V gene (reference sequence). The V end was cut by 0 bases, the J end by 0 bases, with 7 bases between. This CDR3 has 15 residues. CDR3 in DNA: TGTGCCACCAGCAGAGATGGCCGTAGCACAGATACGCAGTATTTT. Translating gives CATSRDGRSTDTQYF.

This clone was recorded a few times. This rearrangement joins TRBV4-3 to TRBJ2-3, with 13 bases aligning to TRBD2. Trimming removed 3 bases from V and 10 bases from J; junction bases left unmatched: 7. Germline CDR1 is LGHNA and CDR2 is YSLEER. The CDR3 length is 15 residues. Here the CDR3 reads CASSQQGLAGIPQYF. The CDR3 nucleotides read TGCGCCAGCAGCCAGCAGGGACTAGCGGGGATCCCGCAGTATTTT.